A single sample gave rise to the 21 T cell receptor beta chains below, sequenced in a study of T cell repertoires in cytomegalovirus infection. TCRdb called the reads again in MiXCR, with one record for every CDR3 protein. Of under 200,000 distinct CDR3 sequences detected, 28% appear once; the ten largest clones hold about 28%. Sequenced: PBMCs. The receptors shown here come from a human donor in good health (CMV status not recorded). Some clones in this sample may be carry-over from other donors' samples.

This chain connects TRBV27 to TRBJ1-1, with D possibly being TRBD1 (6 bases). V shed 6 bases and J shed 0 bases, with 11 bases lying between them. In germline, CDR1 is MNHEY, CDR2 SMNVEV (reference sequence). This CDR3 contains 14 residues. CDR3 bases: TGTGCCAGCAGATACAGGGCCCTGAACACTGAAGCTTTCTTT. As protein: CASRYRALNTEAFF.

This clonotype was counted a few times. Here the CDR3 DNA reads TGTGCCAGCAGCTCCGGGACAGGGTTCACTGAAGCTTTCTTT. This gives the protein CASSSGTGFTEAFF. The chain uses TRBV7-8 and TRBJ1-1; TRBD1 matches at 9 bases. V was pared by 4 bases and J by 4 bases, with 4 bases of the junction left unmatched. The germline CDR1 and CDR2 sequences are SGHVS and FQNEAQ. The CDR3 consists of 14 residues.

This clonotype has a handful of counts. CDR3 nucleotides: TGCGCCAGCAGCTTAGACAAATCACTGGGCTACGAGCAGTACTTC. Its translation: CASSLDKSLGYEQYF. This chain joins TRBV5-1 and TRBJ2-7, with D unclear. From germline, CDR1 is SGHRS and CDR2 YFSETQ. Deletions cut 2 bases from V and 3 bases from J, with 15 bases between. The CDR3 extends over 15 amino acids.

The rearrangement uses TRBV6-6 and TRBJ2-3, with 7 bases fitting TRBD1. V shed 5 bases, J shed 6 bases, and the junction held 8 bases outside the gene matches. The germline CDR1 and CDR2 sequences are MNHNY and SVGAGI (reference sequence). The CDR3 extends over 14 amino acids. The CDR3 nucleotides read TGTGCCAGCAGTCCTAGGGGGCCGGAGGATACGCAGTATTTT. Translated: CASSPRGPEDTQYF.

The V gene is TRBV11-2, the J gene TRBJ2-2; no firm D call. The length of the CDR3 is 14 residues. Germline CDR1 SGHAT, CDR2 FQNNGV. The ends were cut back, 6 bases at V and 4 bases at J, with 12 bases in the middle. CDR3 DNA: TGTGCCAGCAGGCCATTGTGGGGCACCGGGGAGCTGTTTTTT. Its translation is CASRPLWGTGELFF. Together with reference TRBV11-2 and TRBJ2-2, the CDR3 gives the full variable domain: EAGVAQSPRYKIIEKRQSVAFWCNPISGHATLYWYQQILGQGPKLLIQFQNNGVVDDSQLPKDRFSAERLKGVDSTLKIQPAKLEDSAVYLCASRPLWGTGELFFGEGSRLTVL.

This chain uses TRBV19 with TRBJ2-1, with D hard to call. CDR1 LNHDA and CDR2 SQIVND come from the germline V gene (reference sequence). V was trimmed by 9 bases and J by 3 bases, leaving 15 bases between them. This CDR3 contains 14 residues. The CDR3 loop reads CASQLSAVYNEQFF. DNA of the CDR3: TGTGCCAGCCAACTATCGGCAGTCTACAATGAGCAGTTCTTC.

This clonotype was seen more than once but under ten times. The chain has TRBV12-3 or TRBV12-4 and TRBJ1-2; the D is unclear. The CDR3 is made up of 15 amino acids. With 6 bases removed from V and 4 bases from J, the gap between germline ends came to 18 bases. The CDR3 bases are TGTGCCAGCAGCCCTAGACGGGGATGGAGCTATGGCTACACCTTC. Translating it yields CASSPRRGWSYGYTF.

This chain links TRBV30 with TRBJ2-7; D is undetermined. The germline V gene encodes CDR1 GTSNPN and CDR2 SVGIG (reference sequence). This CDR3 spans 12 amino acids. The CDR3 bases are TGTGCTTTACGGACGGAATCGTACGAGCAGTACTTC. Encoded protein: CALRTESYEQYF.

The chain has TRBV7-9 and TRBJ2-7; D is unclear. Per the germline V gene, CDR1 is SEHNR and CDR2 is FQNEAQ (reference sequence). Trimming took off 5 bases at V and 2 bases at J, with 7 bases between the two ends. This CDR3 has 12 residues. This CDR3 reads CASSPDPYEQYF. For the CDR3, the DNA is TGTGCCAGCAGCCCCGACCCCTACGAGCAGTACTTC. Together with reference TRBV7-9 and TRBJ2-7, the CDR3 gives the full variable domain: DTGVSQNPRHKITKRGQNVTFRCDPISEHNRLYWYRQTLGQGPEFLTYFQNEAQLEKSRLLSDRFSAERPKGSFSTLEIQRTEQGDSAMYLCASSPDPYEQYFGPGTRLTVT.

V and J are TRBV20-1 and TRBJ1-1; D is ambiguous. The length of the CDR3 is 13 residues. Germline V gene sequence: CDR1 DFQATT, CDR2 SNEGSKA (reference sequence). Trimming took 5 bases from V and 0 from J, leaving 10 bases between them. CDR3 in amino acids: CSALTNLNTEAFF. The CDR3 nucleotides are TGCAGTGCTCTGACTAACTTGAACACTGAAGCTTTCTTT.

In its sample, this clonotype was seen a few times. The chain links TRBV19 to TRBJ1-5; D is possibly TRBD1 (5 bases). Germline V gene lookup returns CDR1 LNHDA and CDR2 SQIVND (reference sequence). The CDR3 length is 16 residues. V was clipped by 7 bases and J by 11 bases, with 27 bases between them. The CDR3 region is CASTPLGGSSHRAQHF. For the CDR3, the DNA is TGTGCCAGTACCCCCCTCGGGGGAAGCAGCCATCGGGCCCAGCATTTT.

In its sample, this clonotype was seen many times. CDR3 in DNA: TGTGCCAGCTCACCACAACAGGGTCTCACCTACGAGCAGTACTTC. This gives the protein CASSPQQGLTYEQYF. The chain couples TRBV18 to TRBJ2-7; tentatively, D is TRBD1 (6 bases). This CDR3 has 15 residues. In germline, CDR1 is KGHSH, CDR2 LQKENI. V lost 1 base and J lost 2, with 12 bases in between.

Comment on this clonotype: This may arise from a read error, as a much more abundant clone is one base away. CDR3 loop: CASSLVWVVSGNTIYF. The CDR3 nucleotides are TGTGCCAGCAGCTTAGTGTGGGTCGTCTCTGGAAACACCATATATTTT. V gene TRBV7-9 combines with J gene TRBJ1-3, with D uncertain. There are 16 residues in the CDR3. Germline V gene data show CDR1 as SEHNR and CDR2 as FQNEAQ (reference sequence). Trimming took off 1 base at V and 0 bases at J, with 10 bases between the two ends.

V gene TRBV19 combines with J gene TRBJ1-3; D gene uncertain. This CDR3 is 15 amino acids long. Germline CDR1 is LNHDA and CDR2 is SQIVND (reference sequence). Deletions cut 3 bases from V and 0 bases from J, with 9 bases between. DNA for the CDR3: TGTGCCAGTAGTATTCCTACGGGCTCTGGAAACACCATATATTTT. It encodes CASSIPTGSGNTIYF.

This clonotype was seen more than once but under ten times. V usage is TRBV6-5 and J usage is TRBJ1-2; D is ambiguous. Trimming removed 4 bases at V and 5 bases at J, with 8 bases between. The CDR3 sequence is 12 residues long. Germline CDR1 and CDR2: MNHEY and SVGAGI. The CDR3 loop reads CASSFGSYGYTF. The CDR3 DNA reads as TGTGCCAGCAGTTTTGGATCTTATGGCTACACCTTC.

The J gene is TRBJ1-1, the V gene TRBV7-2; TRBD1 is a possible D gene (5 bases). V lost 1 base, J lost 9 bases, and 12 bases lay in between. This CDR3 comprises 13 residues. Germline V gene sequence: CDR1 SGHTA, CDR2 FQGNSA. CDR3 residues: CASSLVQGGKAFF. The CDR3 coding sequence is TGTGCCAGCAGCTTAGTGCAGGGAGGCAAAGCTTTCTTT.

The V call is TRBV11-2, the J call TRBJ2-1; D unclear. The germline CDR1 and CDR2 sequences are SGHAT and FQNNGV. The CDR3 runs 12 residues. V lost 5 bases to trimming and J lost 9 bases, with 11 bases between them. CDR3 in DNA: TGTGCCAGCAGCCTCCCGGGTCCTGAGCAGTTCTTC. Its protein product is CASSLPGPEQFF.

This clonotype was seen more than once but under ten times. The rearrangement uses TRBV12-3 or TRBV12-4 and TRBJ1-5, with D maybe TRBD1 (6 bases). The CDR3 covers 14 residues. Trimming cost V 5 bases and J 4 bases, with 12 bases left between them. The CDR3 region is CASSPGQKNQPQHF. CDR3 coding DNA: TGTGCCAGCAGTCCCGGACAGAAAAATCAGCCCCAGCATTTT.

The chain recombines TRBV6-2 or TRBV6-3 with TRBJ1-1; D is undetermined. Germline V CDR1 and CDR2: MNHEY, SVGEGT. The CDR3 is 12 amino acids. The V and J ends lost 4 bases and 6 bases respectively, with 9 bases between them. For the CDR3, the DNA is TGTGCCAGCAGTTCCTTCCAGGCTGAAGCTTTCTTT. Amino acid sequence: CASSSFQAEAFF.

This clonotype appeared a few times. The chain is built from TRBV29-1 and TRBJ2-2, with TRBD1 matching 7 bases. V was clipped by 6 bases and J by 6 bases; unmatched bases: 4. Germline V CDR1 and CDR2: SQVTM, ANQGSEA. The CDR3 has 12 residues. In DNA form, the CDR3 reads TGCAGCGTGGCCACAGGGGCCGGGGAGCTGTTTTTT. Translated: CSVATGAGELFF.

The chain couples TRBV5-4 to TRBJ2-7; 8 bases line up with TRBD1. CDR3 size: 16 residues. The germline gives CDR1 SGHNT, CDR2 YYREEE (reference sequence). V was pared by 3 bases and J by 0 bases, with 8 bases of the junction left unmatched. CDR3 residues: CASSSGRDRSSYEQYF. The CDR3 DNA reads TGTGCCAGCAGCTCCGGTCGGGACAGGAGCTCCTACGAGCAGTACTTC.